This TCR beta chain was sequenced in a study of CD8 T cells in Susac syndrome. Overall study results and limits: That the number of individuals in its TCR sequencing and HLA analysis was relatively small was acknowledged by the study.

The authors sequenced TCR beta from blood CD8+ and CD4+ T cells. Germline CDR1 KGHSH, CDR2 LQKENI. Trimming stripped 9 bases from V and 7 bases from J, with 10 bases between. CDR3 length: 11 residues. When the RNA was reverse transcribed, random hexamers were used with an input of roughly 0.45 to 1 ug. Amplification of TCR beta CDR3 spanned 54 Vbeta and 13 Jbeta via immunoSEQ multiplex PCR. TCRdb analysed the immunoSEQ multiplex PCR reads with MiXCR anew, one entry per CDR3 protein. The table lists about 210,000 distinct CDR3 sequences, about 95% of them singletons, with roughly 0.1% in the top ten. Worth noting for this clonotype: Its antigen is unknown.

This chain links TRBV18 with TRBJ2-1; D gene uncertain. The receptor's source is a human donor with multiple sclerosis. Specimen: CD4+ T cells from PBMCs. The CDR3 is CASSGLNEQFF. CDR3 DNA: TGTGCCAGTTCCGGGCTAAATGAGCAGTTCTTC.